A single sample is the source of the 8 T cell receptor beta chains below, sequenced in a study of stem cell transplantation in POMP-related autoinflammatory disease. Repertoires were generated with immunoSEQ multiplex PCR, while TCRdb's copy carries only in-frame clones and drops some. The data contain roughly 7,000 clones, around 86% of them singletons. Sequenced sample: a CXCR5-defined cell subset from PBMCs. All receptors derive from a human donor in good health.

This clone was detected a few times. Here the CDR3 DNA reads TGTGCCAGCAGCCCGGGACAGGGGGACCAAGAGACCCAGTACTTC. Its translation: CASSPGQGDQETQYF. The chain uses TRBV7-3 and TRBJ2-5; 11 nucleotides line up with TRBD1. The CDR3 extends over 15 amino acids. The germline CDR1 and CDR2 sequences are SGHTA and FQGTGA. V shed 5 bases and J 0 bases; nucleotides not matched to a gene: 2. The full variable domain, its missing parts supplied by reference TRBV7-3 and TRBJ2-5, is GAGVSQTPSNKVTEKGKYVELRCDPISGHTALYWYRQSLGQGPEFLIYFQGTGAADDSGLPNDRFFAVRPEGSVSTLKIQRTERGDSAVYLCASSPGQGDQETQYFGPGTRLLVL.

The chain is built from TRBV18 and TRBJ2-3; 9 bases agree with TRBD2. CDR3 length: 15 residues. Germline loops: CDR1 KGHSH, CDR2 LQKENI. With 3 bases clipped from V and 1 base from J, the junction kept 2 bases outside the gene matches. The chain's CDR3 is CASSPRTSGTDTQYF. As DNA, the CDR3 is TGTGCCAGCTCACCCCGGACTAGCGGCACAGATACGCAGTATTTT.

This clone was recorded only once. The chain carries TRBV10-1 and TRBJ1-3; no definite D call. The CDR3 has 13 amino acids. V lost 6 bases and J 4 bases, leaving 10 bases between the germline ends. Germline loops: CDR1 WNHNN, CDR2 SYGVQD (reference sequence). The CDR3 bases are TGCGCCAGCAGGTCACACTCAGGAAACACCATATATTTT. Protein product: CASRSHSGNTIYF.

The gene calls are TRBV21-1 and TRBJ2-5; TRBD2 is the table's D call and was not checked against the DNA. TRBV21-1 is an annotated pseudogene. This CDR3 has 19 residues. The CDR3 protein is CASSKGGLTSGGLRETQYF. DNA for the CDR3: TGTGCCAGCAGCAAAGGGGGATTGACTAGCGGGGGCCTAAGGGAGACCCAGTACTTC.

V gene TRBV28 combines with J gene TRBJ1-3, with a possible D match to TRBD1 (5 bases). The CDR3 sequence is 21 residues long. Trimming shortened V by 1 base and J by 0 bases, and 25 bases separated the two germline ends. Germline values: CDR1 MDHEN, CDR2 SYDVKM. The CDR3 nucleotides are TGTGCCAGCAGTTTATCCGACTTCGGGGCACCTCTAGGAAACTCTGGAAACACCATATATTTT. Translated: CASSLSDFGAPLGNSGNTIYF. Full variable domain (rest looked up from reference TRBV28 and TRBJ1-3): DVKVTQSSRYLVKRTGEKVFLECVQDMDHENMFWYRQDPGLGLRLIYFSYDVKMKEKGDIPEGYSVSREKKERFSLILESASTNQTSMYLCASSLSDFGAPLGNSGNTIYFGEGSWLTVV.

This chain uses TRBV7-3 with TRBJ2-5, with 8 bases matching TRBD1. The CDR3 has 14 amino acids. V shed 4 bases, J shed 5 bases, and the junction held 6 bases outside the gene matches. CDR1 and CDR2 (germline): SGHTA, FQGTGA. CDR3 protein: CASSSDRGSETQYF. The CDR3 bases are TGTGCCAGCAGCTCTGACAGGGGTTCGGAGACCCAGTACTTC.

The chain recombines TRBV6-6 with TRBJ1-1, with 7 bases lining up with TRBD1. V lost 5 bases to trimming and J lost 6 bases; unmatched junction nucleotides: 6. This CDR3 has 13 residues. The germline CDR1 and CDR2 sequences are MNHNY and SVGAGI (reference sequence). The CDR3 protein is CASSTTQGSEAFF. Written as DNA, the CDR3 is TGTGCCAGCAGTACGACACAGGGGTCTGAAGCTTTCTTT.

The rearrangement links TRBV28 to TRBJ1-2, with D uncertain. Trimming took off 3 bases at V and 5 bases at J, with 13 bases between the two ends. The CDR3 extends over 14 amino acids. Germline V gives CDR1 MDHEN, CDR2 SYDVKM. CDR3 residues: CASSFGRETYGYTF. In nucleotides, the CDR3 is TGTGCCAGCAGTTTCGGTCGGGAGACGTATGGCTACACCTTC.